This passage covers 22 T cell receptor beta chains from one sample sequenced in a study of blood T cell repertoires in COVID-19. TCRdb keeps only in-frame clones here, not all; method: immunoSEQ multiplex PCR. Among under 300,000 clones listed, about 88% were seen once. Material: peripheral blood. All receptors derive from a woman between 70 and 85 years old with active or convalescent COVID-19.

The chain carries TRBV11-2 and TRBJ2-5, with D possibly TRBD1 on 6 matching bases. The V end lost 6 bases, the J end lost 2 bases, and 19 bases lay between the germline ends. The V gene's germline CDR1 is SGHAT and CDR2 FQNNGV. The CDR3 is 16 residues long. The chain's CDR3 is CASSPGTYPEQETQYF. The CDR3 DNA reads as TGTGCCAGCAGTCCCGGGACATATCCGGAGCAAGAGACCCAGTACTTC.

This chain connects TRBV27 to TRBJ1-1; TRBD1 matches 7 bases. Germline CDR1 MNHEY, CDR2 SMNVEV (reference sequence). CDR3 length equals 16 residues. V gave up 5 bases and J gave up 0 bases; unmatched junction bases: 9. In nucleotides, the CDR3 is TGTGCCAGCAGTCCCCCCGGACAGGCACTGAACACTGAAGCTTTCTTT. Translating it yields CASSPPGQALNTEAFF.

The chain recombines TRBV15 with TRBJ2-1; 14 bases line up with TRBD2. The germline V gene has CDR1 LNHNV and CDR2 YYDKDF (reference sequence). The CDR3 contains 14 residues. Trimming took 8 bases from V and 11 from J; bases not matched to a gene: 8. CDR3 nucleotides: TGTGCCACCGCACCGGGACTAGCGGGGGTAAAGCAGTTCTTC. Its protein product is CATAPGLAGVKQFF.

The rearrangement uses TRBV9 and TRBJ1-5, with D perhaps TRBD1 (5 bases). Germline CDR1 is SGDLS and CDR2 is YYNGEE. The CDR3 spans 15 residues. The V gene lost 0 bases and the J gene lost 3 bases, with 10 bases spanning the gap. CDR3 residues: CASSVGGGVNQPQHF. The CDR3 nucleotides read TGTGCCAGCAGCGTAGGTGGGGGGGTCAATCAGCCCCAGCATTTT.

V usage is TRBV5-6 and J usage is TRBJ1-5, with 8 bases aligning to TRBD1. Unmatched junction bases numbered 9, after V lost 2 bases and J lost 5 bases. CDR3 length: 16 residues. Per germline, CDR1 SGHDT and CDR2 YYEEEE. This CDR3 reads CASSFRTGLSDQPQHF. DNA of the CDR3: TGTGCCAGCAGCTTTCGGACAGGGTTGAGCGATCAGCCCCAGCATTTT.

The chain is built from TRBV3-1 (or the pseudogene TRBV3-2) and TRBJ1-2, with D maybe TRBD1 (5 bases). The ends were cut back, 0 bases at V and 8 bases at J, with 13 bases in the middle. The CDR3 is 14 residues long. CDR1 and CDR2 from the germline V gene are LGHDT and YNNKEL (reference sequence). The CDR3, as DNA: TGTGCCAGCAGCCAAGATTACCTGGGGCAGGGCTACACCTTC. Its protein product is CASSQDYLGQGYTF.

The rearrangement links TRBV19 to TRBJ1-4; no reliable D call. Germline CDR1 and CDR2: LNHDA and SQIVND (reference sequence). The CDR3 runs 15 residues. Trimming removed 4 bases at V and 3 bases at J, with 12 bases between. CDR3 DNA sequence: TGTGCCAGTAGTACGACCAGGTTCGCTAATGAAAAACTGTTTTTT. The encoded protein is CASSTTRFANEKLFF. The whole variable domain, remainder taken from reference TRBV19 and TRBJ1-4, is DGGITQSPKYLFRKEGQNVTLSCEQNLNHDAMYWYRQDPGQGLRLIYYSQIVNDFQKGDIAEGYSVSREKKESFPLTVTSAQKNPTAFYLCASSTTRFANEKLFFGSGTQLSVL.

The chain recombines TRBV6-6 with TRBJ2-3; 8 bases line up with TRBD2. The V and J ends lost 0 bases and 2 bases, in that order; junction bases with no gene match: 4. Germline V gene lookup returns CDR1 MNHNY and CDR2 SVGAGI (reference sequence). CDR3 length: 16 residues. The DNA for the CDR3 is TGTGCCAGCAGTTACTCGAGCGGGGGTCTCACAGATACGCAGTATTTT. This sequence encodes CASSYSSGGLTDTQYF.

The CDR3 spells CASSRDTSSGNTIYF. The CDR3 nucleotides are TGTGCCAGCAGCCGCGACACTTCCTCTGGAAACACCATATATTTT. V gene TRBV11-2 combines with J gene TRBJ1-3; the D is unclear. V lost 5 bases to trimming and J lost 0 bases, with 11 bases between them. Germline CDR1 and CDR2: SGHAT and FQNNGV. The CDR3 runs to 15 residues.

The CDR3 DNA reads TGTGCCAGCAGCGTCTCCCTGGACAGTCCAGATCTGAAAAACATTCAGTACTTC. Translated: CASSVSLDSPDLKNIQYF. The rearrangement links TRBV9 to TRBJ2-4; possible D gene TRBD1, 6 bases. Trimming removed 2 bases at V and 4 bases at J, with 22 bases between. Germline-derived CDR1 and CDR2 are SGDLS and YYNGEE. The CDR3 is 18 amino acids.

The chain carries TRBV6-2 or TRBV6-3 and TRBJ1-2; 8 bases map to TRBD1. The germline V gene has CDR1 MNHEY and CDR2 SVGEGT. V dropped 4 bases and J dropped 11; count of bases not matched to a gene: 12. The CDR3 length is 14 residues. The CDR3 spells CASSLTGGPTEYTF. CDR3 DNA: TGTGCCAGCAGTTTAACAGGGGGACCCACTGAATACACCTTC.

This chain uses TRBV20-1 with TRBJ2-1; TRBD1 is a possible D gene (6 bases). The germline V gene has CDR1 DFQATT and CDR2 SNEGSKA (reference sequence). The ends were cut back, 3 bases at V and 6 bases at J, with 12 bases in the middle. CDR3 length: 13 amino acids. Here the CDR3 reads CSASTGNFNEQFF. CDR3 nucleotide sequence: TGCAGTGCTAGTACAGGGAATTTCAATGAGCAGTTCTTC.

CDR3 region: CATHRDSGNQPQHF. For the CDR3, the DNA is TGTGCCACTCACCGGGACAGTGGCAATCAGCCCCAGCATTTT. This chain joins TRBV6-5 and TRBJ1-5; 7 bases align to TRBD1. V gave up 10 bases and J gave up 2 bases; unmatched junction bases: 8. Germline V lookup: CDR1 MNHEY, CDR2 SVGAGI. CDR3 size: 14 residues.

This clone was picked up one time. The CDR3 DNA reads TGTGCCAGCAGCTTTGACAGGTCGTATGGCTACACCTTC. It codes for CASSFDRSYGYTF. The rearrangement links TRBV12-3 or TRBV12-4 to TRBJ1-2; D is perhaps TRBD1 (6 bases). V shed 6 bases and J shed 5 bases, with 13 bases lying between them. The CDR3 runs to 13 residues.

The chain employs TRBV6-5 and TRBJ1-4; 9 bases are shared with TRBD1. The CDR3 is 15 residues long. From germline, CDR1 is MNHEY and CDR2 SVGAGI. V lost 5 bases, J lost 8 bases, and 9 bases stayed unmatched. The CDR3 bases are TGTGCCAGCAGTCGTCGAGGACAGGGGAACGAAAAACTGTTTTTT. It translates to CASSRRGQGNEKLFF.

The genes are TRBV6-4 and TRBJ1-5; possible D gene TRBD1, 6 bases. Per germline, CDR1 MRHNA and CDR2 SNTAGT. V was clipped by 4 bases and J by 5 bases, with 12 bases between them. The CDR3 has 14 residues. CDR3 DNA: TGTGCCAGCAGTGCCGGACAGAACCATCAGCCCCAGCATTTT. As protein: CASSAGQNHQPQHF.

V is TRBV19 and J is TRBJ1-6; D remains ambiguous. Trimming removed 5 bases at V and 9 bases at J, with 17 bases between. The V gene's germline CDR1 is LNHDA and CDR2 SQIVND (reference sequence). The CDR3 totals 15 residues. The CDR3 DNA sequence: TGTGCCAGTAGTCCCCGGCCGGAGAACGGTTCACCCCTCCACTTT. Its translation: CASSPRPENGSPLHF.

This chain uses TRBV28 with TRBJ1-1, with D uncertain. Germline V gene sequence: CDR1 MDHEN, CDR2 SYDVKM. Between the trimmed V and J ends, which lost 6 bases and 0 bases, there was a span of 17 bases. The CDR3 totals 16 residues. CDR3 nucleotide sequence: TGTGCCAGCAGCCAGACAAGTTTCAACTTGAACACTGAAGCTTTCTTT. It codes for CASSQTSFNLNTEAFF.

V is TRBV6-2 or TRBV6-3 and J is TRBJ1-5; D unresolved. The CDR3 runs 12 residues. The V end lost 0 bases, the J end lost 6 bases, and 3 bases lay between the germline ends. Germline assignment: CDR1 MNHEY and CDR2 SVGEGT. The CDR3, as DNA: TGTGCCAGCAGTTACTCCGGTCAGCCCCAGCATTTT. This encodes CASSYSGQPQHF.

CDR3 DNA sequence: TGTGCCAGCAGCCCGGACGCACAGGGCGCCTACAATGAGCAGTTCTTC. It specifies CASSPDAQGAYNEQFF. The chain employs TRBV7-2 and TRBJ2-1, with D possibly being TRBD1 (6 bases). This CDR3 has 16 amino acids. Germline V gene lookup returns CDR1 SGHTA and CDR2 FQGNSA. The germline V and J ends were trimmed by 5 bases and 2 bases, with 16 bases remaining between them.

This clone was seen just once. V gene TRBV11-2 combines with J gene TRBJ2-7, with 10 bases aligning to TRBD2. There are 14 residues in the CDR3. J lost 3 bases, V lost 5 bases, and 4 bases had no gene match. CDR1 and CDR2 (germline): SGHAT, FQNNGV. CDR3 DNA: TGTGCCAGCAGCAGTTCTAGCGGGGGCTACGAGCAGTACTTC. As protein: CASSSSSGGYEQYF.

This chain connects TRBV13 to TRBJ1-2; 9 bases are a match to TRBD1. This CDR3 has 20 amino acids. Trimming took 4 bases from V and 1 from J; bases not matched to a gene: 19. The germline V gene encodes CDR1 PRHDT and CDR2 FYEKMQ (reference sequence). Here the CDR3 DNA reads TGTGCCAGCAGCTCCGCAAACCCCTTCGGGACAGGGCTCCGTAACTATGGCTACACCTTC. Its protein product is CASSSANPFGTGLRNYGYTF.